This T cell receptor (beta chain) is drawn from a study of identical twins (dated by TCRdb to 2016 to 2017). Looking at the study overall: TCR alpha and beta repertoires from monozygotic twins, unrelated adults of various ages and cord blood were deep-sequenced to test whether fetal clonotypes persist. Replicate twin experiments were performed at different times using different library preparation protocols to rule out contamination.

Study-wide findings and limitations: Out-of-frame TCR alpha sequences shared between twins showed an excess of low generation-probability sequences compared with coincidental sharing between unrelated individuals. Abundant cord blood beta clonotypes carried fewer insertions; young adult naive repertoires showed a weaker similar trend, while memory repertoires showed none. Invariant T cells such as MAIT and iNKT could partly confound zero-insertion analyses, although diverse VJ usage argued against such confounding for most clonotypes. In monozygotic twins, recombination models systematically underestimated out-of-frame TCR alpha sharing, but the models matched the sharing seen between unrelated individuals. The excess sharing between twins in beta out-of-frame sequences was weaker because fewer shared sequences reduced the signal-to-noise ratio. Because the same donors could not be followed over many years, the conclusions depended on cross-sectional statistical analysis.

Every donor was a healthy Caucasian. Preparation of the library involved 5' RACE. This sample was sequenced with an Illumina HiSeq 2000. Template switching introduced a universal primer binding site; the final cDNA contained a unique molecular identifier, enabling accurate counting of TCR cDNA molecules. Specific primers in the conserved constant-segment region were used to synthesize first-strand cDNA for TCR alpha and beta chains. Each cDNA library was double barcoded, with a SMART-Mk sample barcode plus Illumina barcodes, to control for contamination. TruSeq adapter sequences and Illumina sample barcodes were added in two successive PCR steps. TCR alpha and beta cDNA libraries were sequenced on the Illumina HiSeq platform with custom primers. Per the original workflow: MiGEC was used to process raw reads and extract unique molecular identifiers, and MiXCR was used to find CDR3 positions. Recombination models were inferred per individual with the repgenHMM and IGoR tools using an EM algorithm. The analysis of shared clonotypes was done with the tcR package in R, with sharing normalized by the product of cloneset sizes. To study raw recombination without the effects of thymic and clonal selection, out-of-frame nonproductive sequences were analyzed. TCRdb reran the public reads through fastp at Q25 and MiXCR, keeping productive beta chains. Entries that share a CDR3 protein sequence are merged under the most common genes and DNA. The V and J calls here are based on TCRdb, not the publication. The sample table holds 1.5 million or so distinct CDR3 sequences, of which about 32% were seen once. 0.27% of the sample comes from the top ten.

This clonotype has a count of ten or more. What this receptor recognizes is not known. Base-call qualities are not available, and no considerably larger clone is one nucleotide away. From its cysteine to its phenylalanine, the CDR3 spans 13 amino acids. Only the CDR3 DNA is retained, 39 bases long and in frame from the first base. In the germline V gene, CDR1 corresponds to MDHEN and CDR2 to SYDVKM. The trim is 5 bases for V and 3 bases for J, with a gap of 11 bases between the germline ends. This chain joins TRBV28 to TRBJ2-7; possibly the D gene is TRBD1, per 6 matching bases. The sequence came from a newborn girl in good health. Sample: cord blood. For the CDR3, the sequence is CASSDRFIYEQYF. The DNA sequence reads TGTGCCAGCAGTGACAGGTTTATCTACGAGCAGTACTTC.